A single sample gave rise to the 8 T cell receptor beta chains below, sequenced in a study of graft-versus-host responses after intestinal transplantation. Libraries were prepared by immunoSEQ multiplex PCR; TCRdb keeps only in-frame clonotypes and omits some of them. The top ten hold roughly 3.5% of the sample, which has fewer than 11,000 clones, roughly 92% seen once. Sequenced material: PBMCs, taken more than 40 days after intestinal transplantation. The receptors stem from a human patient who received an intestinal transplant, so some T cells may come from the graft donor.

The rearrangement joins TRBV14 to TRBJ2-7, with D uncertain. Germline CDR1 SGHDN, CDR2 FVKESK. The CDR3 totals 14 residues. V was clipped by 2 bases and J by 2 bases, with 10 bases between them. For the CDR3, the DNA is TGTGCCAGCAGCCAATTGGGGTTACCCTACGAGCAGTACTTC. Translated, it gives CASSQLGLPYEQYF.

V is TRBV5-1 and J is TRBJ1-1, with 10 bases lining up with TRBD1. This CDR3 spans 14 amino acids. Germline V gene data show CDR1 as SGHRS and CDR2 as YFSETQ. After removal of 4 bases from V and 6 bases from J, the junction contained 6 bases not matched to a gene. This chain's CDR3 is CASSAGTGVAEAFF. The CDR3 DNA reads as TGCGCCAGCAGCGCCGGGACAGGGGTCGCTGAAGCTTTCTTT.

The rearrangement uses TRBV7-9 and TRBJ2-7, with 9 bases fitting TRBD1. There are 14 residues in the CDR3. V shed 4 bases and J 4 bases; nucleotides not matched to a gene: 5. Germline values: CDR1 SEHNR, CDR2 FQNEAQ (reference sequence). The CDR3 protein is CASSSRDREYEQYF. DNA of the CDR3: TGTGCCAGCAGCTCCCGGGACAGGGAATACGAGCAGTACTTC.

V is TRBV6-5 and J is TRBJ2-5; 9 nucleotides match TRBD1. The J call may be incorrect, as the DNA end agrees better with TRBJ2-7. There are 14 residues in the CDR3. Germline V gives CDR1 MNHEY, CDR2 SVGAGI. The CDR3 DNA is TGTGCCAGCAGTCCCAGGACAGGGGCCTACGAGCAGTACTTC. Its translation is CASSPRTGAYEQYF.

The chain joins TRBV6-5 to TRBJ2-1; D remains ambiguous. From germline, CDR1 is MNHEY and CDR2 SVGAGI. The germline V and J ends were trimmed by 5 bases and 9 bases, with 14 bases remaining between them. The CDR3 sequence is 13 residues long. The CDR3 reads CASSLGIRGEQFF. The CDR3 region has the DNA TGTGCCAGCAGTCTTGGGATTCGAGGTGAGCAGTTCTTC.

This rearrangement joins TRBV7-2 to TRBJ2-5; perhaps TRBD1 as D (5 bases). The DNA end is more similar to TRBJ2-7, so the J call may be wrong. Looked up from germline, CDR1 is SGHTA and CDR2 is FQGNSA. CDR3 size: 14 residues. CDR3 in amino acids: CASSLDRPAYEQYF. The CDR3 region has the DNA TGTGCCAGCAGCTTAGACAGGCCAGCCTACGAGCAGTACTTC.

The V gene is TRBV10-2, the J gene TRBJ1-2, with TRBD1 as a possible D gene (6 bases). The CDR3 runs 12 residues. Germline CDR1 WSHSY, CDR2 SAAADI. Trimming shortened V by 7 bases and J by 7 bases, and 13 bases separated the two germline ends. In DNA, the CDR3 is TGCGCCAGCACGGGGGGGGCGAGTGGCTACACCTTC. Protein sequence: CASTGGASGYTF.

The genes are TRBV27 and TRBJ2-1; tentatively, D is TRBD1 or TRBD2 (5 bases each). Deletions cut 3 bases from V and 4 bases from J, with 10 bases between. Germline CDR1 reads MNHEY; CDR2 reads SMNVEV (reference sequence). The CDR3 consists of 14 residues. The CDR3 here is CASSLGVVYNEQFF. The CDR3 DNA reads as TGTGCCAGCAGTTTGGGGGTAGTGTACAATGAGCAGTTCTTC.